The source of this T cell receptor beta chain is a study of blood T cell repertoires in COVID-19. The CDR3 totals 13 residues. The germline V gene has CDR1 MNHEY and CDR2 SMNVEV (reference sequence). With 4 bases clipped from V and 4 bases from J, the junction kept 3 bases outside the gene matches. Here immunoSEQ multiplex PCR was the method, and the copy in TCRdb shows in-frame clones only, minus some. This table holds some 180,000 clones, 75% to 85% found once. Sequenced material: peripheral blood. The receptor was derived from a woman in her 40s with COVID-19, enrolled during active disease. The chain carries TRBV27 and TRBJ1-2; 7 nucleotides line up with TRBD1. The CDR3 region is CASSSQGTYGYTF. Here the CDR3 DNA reads TGTGCCAGCAGTTCACAGGGGACCTATGGCTACACCTTC.